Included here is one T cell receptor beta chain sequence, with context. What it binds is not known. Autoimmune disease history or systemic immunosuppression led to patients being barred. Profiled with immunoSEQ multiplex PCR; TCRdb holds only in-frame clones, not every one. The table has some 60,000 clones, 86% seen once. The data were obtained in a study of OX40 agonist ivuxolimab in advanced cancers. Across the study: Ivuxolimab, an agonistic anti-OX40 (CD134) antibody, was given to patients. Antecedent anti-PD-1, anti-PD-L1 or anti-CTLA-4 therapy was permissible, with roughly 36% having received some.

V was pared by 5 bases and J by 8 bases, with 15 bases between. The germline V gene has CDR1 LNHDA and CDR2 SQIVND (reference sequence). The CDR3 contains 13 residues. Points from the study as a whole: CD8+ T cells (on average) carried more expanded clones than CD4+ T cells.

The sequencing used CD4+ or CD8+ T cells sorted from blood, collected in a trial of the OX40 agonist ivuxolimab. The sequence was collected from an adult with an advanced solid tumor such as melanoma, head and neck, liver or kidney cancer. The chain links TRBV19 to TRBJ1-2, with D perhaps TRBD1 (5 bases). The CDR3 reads CASSSWAGQGYTF. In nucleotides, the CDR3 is TGTGCCAGTAGTTCCTGGGCAGGACAAGGCTACACCTTC. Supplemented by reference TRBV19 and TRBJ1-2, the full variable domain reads DGGITQSPKYLFRKEGQNVTLSCEQNLNHDAMYWYRQDPGQGLRLIYYSQIVNDFQKGDIAEGYSVSREKKESFPLTVTSAQKNPTAFYLCASSSWAGQGYTFGSGTRLTVV.